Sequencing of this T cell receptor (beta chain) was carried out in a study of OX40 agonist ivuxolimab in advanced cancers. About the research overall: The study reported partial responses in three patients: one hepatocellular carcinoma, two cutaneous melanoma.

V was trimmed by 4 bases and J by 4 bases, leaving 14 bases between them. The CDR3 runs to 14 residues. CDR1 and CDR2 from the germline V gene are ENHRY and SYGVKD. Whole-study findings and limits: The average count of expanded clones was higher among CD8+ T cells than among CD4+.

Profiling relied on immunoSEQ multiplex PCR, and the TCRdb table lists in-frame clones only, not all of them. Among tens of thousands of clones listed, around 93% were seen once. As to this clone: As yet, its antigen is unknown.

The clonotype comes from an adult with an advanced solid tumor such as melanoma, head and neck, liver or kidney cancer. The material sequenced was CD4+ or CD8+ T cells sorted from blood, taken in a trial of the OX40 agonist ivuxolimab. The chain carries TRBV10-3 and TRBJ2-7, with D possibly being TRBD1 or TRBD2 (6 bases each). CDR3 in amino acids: CAISVSPGAYEQYF. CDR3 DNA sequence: TGTGCCATCAGTGTCTCGCCGGGGGCGTACGAGCAGTACTTC.